This TCR beta chain is from a study of shared clonotypes between healthy human individuals. Turning to this clone: Its matching antigen is unknown.

The CDR3 runs 17 residues. Germline V lookup: CDR1 SEHNR, CDR2 FQNEAQ (reference sequence). The ends were cut back, 3 bases at V and 0 bases at J, with 16 bases in the middle. Replicate PCRs for sorted subsets used 200 ng DNA; this equaled around 28,000 T cell genomes. Clones were read by immunoSEQ multiplex PCR, and TCRdb kept only the in-frame ones, dropping some. The sample yields some 2.1 million clones, approximately 94% seen once. CD45RO-negative, CCR7-positively selected cells formed the naive CD8 fraction, excluding terminally differentiated effector memory CD45RA+ cells. Study results and caveats: An expected dependence of interdonor clonotype sharing on sequencing depth was noted. Non-shared clonotypes were found to have lower generation probabilities than the clonotypes that were shared by all four of the sorted-subset donors. With several donors compared, 4.5% to 6.5% of naive CD4 clonotypes were shared.

The chain employs TRBV7-9 and TRBJ2-3; weak D call: TRBD1 (6 bases). This clonotype was obtained from a man between 18 and 29 years old in good health. The sequenced material came from naive CD8+ T cells sorted from blood. CDR3 sequence (DNA): TGTGCCAGCAGCTTGGGCCTCACAGGGCTTAGCACAGATACGCAGTATTTT. Protein: CASSLGLTGLSTDTQYF.